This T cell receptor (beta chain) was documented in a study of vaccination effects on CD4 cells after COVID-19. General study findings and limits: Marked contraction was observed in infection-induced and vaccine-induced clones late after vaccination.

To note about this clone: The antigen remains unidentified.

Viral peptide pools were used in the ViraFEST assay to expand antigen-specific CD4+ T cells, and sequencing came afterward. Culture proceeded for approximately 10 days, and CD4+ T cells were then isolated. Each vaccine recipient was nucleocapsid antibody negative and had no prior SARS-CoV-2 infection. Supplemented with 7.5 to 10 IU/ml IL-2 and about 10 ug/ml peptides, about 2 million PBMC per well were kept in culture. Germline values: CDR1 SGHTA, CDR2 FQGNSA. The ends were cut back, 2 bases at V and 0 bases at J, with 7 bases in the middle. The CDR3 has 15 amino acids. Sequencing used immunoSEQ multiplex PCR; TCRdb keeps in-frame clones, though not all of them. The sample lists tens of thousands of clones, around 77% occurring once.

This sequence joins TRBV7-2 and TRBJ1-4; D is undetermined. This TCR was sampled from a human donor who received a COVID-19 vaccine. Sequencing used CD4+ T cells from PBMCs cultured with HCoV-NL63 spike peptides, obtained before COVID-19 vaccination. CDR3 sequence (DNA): TGTGCCAGCAGCTTAAGAACGGCAACTAATGAAAAACTGTTTTTT. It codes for CASSLRTATNEKLFF.